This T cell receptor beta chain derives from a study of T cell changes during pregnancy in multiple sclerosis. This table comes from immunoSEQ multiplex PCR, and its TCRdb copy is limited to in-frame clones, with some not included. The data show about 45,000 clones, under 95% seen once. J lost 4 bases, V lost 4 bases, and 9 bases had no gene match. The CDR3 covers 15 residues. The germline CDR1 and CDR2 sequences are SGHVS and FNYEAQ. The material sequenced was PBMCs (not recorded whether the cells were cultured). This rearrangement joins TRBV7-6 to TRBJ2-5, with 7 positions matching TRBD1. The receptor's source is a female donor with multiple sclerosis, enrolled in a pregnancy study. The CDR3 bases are TGTGCCAGCAGCTCTAACCCAGGGACAGCAGAGACCCAGTACTTC. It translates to CASSSNPGTAETQYF.